These 6 T cell receptor beta chains were all obtained from the same sample, sequenced in a study of quantifying T cell responses using KT2 cells. Study summary: TCR alpha and beta constant-region primers primed reverse transcription of RNA.

An oligo carrying a UMI was ligated to the cDNA 3' end. The first PCR ran 4 to 5 cycles with an equimolar RC1.1 and RC1.2 beta primer mix. MiXCR, run by TCRdb on the UMI-ligation and nested PCR reads, gives a single entry per CDR3 protein. The table includes tens of thousands of distinct CDR3 sequences, 7.3% detected once. Sequenced input: PBMCs spiked with cells of the T cell clone KT2. The origin of the receptors is a human donor.

This clonotype was recorded at least ten times. V and J are TRBV7-6 and TRBJ2-3; TRBD2 agrees at 13 bases. Trimming took 5 bases from V and 6 from J; bases not matched to a gene: 11. Germline V gives CDR1 SGHVS, CDR2 FNYEAQ. This CDR3 contains 17 residues. CDR3 coding DNA: TGTGCCAGCAGCCTAAGACTAGCGGGAGGAGGGGCGGATACGCAGTATTTT. It is translated as CASSLRLAGGGADTQYF.

The rearrangement uses TRBV11-2 and TRBJ2-3; TRBD1 agrees at 11 bases. The CDR3 is 16 residues long. Germline CDR1 is SGHAT and CDR2 is FQNNGV. With 2 bases clipped from V and 4 bases from J, the junction kept 5 bases outside the gene matches. The CDR3 sequence is CASSLHPGQGADTQYF. The CDR3 DNA follows: TGTGCCAGCAGCTTACATCCGGGACAGGGGGCAGATACGCAGTATTTT.

This clonotype was seen a handful of times. The CDR3 here is CASSLGQGAAFF. CDR3 nucleotides: TGTGCCAGCAGTTTGGGGCAGGGCGCAGCTTTCTTT. The genes are TRBV12-3 or TRBV12-4 and TRBJ1-1, with D possibly TRBD1 on 5 matching bases. The V end was cut by 3 bases, the J end by 10 bases, with 12 bases between. The length of the CDR3 is 12 residues.

This clonotype was detected many times. V usage is TRBV2 and J usage is TRBJ2-2, with D unresolved. Trimming stripped 4 bases from V and 1 base from J, with 10 bases between. The CDR3 is made up of 15 amino acids. The germline V gene encodes CDR1 SNHLY and CDR2 FYNNEI. CDR3 sequence reads: CASSVGLMNTGELFF. The CDR3 DNA sequence: TGTGCCAGCAGTGTGGGTCTGATGAACACCGGGGAGCTGTTTTTT.

V and J are TRBV23-1 and TRBJ2-1, with 10 bases identical to TRBD2. TRBV23-1 is noted as an ORF with a role that remains uncertain. This CDR3 contains 18 residues. J was trimmed by 8 bases and V by 4 bases; bases with no gene match: 17. Here the CDR3 reads CASSRPPLSGRAGDEQFF. DNA of the CDR3: TGCGCCAGCAGTCGCCCCCCCTTAAGCGGGAGGGCGGGGGATGAGCAGTTCTTC.

This clonotype has only a few counts. V usage is TRBV6-2 or TRBV6-3 and J usage is TRBJ2-1; 9 positions agree with TRBD1. The CDR3 has 15 residues. From germline, CDR1 is MNHEY and CDR2 SVGEGT. V shed 6 bases and J 1 base; nucleotides not matched to a gene: 4. CDR3 coding DNA: TGTGCCAGCAGCCCCGGGACAGGGTCCTACAATGAGCAGTTCTTC. Encoded protein: CASSPGTGSYNEQFF.